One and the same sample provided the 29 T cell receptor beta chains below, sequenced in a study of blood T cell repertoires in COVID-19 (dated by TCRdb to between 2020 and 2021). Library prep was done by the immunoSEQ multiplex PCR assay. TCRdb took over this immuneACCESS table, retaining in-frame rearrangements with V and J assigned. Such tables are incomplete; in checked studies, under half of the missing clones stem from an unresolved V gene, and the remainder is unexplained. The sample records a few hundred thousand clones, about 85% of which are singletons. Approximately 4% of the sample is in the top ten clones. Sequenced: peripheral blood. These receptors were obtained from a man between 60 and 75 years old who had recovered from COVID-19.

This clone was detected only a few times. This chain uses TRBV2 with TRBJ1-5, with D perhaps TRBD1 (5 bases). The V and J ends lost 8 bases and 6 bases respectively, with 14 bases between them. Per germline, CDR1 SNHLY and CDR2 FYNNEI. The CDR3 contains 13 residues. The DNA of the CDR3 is TGTGCCAGCGGCGGGACTTCAACTCAGCCCCAGCATTTT. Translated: CASGGTSTQPQHF.

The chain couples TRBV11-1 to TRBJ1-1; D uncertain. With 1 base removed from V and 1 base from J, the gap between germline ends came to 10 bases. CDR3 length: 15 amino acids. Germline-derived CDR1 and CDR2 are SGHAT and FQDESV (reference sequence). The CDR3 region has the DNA TGTGCCAGCAGCTTAGTGGCGGTCGCGAACACTGAAGCTTTCTTT. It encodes CASSLVAVANTEAFF.

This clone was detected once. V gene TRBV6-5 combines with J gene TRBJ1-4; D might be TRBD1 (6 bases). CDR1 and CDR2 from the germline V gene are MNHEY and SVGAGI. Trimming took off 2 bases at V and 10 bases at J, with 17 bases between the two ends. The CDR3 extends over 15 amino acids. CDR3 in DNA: TGTGCCAGCAGTTACGAGCGACAGGCTGGGGGAAAACTGTTTTTT. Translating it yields CASSYERQAGGKLFF.

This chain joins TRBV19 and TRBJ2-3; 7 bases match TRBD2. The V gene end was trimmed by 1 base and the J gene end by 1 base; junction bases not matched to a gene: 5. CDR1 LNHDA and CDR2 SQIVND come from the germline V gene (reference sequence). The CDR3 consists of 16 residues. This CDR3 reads CASSIGGGLGTDTQYF. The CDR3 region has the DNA TGTGCCAGTAGTATAGGCGGGGGTCTTGGCACAGATACGCAGTATTTT.

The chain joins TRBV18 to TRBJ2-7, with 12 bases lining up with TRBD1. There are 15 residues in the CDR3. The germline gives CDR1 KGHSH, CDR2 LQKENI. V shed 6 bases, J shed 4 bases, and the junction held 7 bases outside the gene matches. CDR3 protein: CASSLTGQGAYEQYF. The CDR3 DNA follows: TGTGCCAGCTCGCTAACGGGACAGGGGGCTTACGAGCAGTACTTC.

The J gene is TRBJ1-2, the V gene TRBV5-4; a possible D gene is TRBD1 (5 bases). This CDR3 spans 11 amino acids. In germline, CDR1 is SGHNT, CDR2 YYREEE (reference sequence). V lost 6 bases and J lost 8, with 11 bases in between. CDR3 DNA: TGTGCCAGCACGGGGGTTGAGGGCTACACCTTC. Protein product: CASTGVEGYTF.

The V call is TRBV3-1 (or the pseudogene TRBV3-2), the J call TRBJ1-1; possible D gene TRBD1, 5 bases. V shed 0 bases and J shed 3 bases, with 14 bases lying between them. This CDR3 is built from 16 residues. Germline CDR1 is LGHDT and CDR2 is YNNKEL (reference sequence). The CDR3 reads CASSQDWGRVDTEAFF. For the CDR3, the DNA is TGTGCCAGCAGCCAAGATTGGGGCAGGGTAGACACTGAAGCTTTCTTT.

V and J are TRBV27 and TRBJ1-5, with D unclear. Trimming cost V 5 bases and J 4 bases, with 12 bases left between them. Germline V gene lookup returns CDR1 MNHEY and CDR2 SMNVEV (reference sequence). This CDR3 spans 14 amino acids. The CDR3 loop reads CASSAPGPNQPQHF. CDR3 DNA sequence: TGTGCCAGCAGTGCCCCGGGTCCTAATCAGCCCCAGCATTTT.

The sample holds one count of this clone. The CDR3 nucleotides are TGTGCCAGTAGTATGACGACAGGGGCCCCCTACGAGCAGTACTTC. Protein sequence: CASSMTTGAPYEQYF. The V call is TRBV19, the J call TRBJ2-7; 8 nucleotides match TRBD1. V lost 3 bases, J lost 2 bases, and 6 bases stayed unmatched. This CDR3 spans 15 amino acids. Germline lookup yields CDR1 LNHDA and CDR2 SQIVND (reference sequence). Full variable domain (remainder filled in from reference TRBV19 and TRBJ2-7): DGGITQSPKYLFRKEGQNVTLSCEQNLNHDAMYWYRQDPGQGLRLIYYSQIVNDFQKGDIAEGYSVSREKKESFPLTVTSAQKNPTAFYLCASSMTTGAPYEQYFGPGTRLTVT.

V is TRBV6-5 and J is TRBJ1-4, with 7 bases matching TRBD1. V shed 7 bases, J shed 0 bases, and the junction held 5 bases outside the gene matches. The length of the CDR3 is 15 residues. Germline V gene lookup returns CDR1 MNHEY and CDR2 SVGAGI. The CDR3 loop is CASKGQIATNEKLFF. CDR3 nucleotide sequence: TGTGCCAGCAAGGGACAGATTGCAACTAATGAAAAACTGTTTTTT.

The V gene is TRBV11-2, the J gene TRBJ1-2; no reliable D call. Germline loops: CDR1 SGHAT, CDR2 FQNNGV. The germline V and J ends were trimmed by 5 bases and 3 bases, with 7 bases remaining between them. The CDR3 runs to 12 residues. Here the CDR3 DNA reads TGTGCCAGCAGCATGAGTTACTATGGCTACACCTTC. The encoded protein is CASSMSYYGYTF.

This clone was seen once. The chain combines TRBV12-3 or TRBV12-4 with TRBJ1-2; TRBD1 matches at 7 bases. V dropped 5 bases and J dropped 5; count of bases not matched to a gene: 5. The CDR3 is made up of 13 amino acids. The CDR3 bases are TGTGCCAGCAGTGGGACAGACGGATATGGCTACACCTTC. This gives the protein CASSGTDGYGYTF.

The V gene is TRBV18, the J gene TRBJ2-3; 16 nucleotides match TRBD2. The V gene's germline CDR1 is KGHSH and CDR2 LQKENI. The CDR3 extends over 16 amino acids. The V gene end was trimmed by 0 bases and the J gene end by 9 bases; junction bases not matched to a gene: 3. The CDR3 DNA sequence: TGTGCCAGCTCACCACCGGGACTAGCGGGGGGGCAAACGCAGTATTTT. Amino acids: CASSPPGLAGGQTQYF. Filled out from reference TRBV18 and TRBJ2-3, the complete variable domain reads NAGVMQNPRHLVRRRGQEARLRCSPMKGHSHVYWYRQLPEEGLKFMVYLQKENIIDESGMPKERFSAEFPKEGPSILRIQQVVRGDSAAYFCASSPPGLAGGQTQYFGPGTRLTVL.

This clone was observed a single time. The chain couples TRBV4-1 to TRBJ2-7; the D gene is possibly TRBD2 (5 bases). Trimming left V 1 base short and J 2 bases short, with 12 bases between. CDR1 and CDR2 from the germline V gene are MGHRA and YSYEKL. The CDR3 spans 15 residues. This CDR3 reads CASSQAGSEAYEQYF. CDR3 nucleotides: TGCGCCAGCAGCCAAGCGGGATCCGAAGCCTACGAGCAGTACTTC.

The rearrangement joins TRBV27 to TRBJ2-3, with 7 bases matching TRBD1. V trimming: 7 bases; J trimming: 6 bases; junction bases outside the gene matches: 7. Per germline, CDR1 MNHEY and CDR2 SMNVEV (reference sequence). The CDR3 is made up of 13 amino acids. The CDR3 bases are TGTGCCAGCAAAAACAGGGGCAGGGATACGCAGTATTTT. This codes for CASKNRGRDTQYF.

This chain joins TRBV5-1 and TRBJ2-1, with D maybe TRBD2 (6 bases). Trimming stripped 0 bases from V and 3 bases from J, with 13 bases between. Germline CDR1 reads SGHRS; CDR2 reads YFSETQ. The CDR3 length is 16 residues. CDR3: CASSLGGGIGYNEQFF. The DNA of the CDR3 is TGCGCCAGCAGCTTGGGAGGCGGGATAGGCTACAATGAGCAGTTCTTC.

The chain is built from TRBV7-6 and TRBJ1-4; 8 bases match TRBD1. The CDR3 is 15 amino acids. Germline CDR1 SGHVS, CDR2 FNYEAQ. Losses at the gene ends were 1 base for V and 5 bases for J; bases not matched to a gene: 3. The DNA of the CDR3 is TGTGCCAGCAGCTTAGGGACAGGGAGGAATGAAAAACTGTTTTTT. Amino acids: CASSLGTGRNEKLFF.

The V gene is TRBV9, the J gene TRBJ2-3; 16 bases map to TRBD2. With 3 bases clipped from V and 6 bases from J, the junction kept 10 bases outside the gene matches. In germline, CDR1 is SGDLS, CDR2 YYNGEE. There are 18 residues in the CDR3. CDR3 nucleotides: TGTGCCAGCAGCGCCTCCGGGACTAGCGGGGGGGTAGGTGATACGCAGTATTTT. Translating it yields CASSASGTSGGVGDTQYF. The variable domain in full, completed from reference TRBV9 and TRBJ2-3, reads DSGVTQTPKHLITATGQRVTLRCSPRSGDLSVYWYQQSLDQGLQFLIQYYNGEERAKGNILERFSAQQFPDLHSELNLSSLELGDSALYFCASSASGTSGGVGDTQYFGPGTRLTVL.

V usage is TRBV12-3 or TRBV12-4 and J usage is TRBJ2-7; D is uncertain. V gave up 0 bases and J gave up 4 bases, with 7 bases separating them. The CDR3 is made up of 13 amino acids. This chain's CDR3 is CASSLAFGYEQYF. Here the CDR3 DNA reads TGTGCCAGCAGTTTAGCTTTCGGTTACGAGCAGTACTTC.

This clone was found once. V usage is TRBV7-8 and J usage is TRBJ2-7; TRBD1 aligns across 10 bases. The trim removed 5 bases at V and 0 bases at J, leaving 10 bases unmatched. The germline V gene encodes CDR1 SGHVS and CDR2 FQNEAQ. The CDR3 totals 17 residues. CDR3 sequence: CASSPKGQGIGSYEQYF. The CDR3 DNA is TGTGCCAGCAGCCCCAAGGGACAGGGGATCGGCTCCTACGAGCAGTACTTC.

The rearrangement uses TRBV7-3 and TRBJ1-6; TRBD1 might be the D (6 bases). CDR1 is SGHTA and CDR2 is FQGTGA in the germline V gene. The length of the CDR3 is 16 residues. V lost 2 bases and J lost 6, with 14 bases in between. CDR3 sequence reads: CASSLRGAESNSPLHF. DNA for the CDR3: TGTGCCAGCAGCTTACGGGGGGCCGAAAGTAATTCACCCCTCCACTTT.

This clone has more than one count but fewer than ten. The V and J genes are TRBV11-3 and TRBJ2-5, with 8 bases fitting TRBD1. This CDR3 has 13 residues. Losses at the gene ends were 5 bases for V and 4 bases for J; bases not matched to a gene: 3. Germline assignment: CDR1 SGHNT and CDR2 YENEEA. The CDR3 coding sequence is TGTGCCAGCAGCGCAGGGGGCTTAGAGACCCAGTACTTC. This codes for CASSAGGLETQYF. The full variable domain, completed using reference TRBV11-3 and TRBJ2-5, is EAGVVQSPRYKIIEKKQPVAFWCNPISGHNTLYWYLQNLGQGPELLIRYENEEAVDDSQLPKDRFSAERLKGVDSTLKIQPAELGDSAVYLCASSAGGLETQYFGPGTRLLVL.

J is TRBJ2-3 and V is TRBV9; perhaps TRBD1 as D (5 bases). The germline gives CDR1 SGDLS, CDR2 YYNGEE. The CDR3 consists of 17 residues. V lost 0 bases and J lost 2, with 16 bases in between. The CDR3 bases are TGTGCCAGCAGCGTAGCTCAAGGACAACGCTCCACAGATACGCAGTATTTT. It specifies CASSVAQGQRSTDTQYF.

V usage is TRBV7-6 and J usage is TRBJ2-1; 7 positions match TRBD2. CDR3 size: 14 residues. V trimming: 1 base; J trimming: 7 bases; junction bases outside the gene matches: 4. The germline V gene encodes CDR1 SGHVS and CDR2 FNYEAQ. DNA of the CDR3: TGTGCCAGCAGCTTAGGGACTAGTGAGAATGAGCAGTTCTTC. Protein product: CASSLGTSENEQFF.

Here the CDR3 reads CASSLTFPPLTEAFF. CDR3 bases: TGTGCCAGCAGTTTAACATTCCCCCCCCTCACTGAAGCTTTCTTT. This rearrangement joins TRBV27 to TRBJ1-1; D not certain. The CDR3 length is 15 residues. V lost 2 bases to trimming and J lost 4 bases, with 14 bases between them. CDR1 is MNHEY and CDR2 is SMNVEV in the germline V gene (reference sequence).

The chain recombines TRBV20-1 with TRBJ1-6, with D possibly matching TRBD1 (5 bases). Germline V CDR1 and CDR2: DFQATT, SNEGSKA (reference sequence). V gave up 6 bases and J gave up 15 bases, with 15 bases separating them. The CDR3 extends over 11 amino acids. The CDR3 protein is CSARTPSSLHF. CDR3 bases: TGCAGTGCCAGGACACCCAGTAGCCTCCACTTT.

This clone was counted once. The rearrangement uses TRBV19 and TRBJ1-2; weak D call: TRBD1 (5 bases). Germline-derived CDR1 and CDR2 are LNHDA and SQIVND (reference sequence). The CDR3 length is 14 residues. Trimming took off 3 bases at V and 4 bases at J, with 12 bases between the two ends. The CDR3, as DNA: TGTGCCAGTAGTATTGAAGGGGCGACCTATGGCTACACCTTC. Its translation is CASSIEGATYGYTF.

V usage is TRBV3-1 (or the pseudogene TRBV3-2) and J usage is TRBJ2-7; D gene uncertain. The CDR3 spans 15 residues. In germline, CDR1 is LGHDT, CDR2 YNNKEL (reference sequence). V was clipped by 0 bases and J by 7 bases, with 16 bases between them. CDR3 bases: TGTGCCAGCAGCCAAGAGAGAGTAACGGCAGGAGAGCAGTACTTC. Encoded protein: CASSQERVTAGEQYF.

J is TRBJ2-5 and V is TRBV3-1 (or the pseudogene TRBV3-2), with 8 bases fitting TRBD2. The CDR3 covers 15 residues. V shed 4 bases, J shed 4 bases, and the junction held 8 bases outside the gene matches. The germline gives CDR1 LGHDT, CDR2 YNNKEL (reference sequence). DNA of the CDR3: TGTGCCAGCAGCCTCCGGACTAGCCCATCAGAGACCCAGTACTTC. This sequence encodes CASSLRTSPSETQYF.